Listed below are T cell receptor beta chains from one sample, sequenced in a study of metastatic and nonmetastatic thyroid tumors. Using MiXCR, TCRdb reanalyzed the PCR reads. The data show about 18,000 clones, with 34% seen just once and approximately 9.1% held by the top ten. Sequencing used tumor tissue. These TCRs come from a male donor with papillary thyroid cancer or a benign thyroid nodule (not recorded which). Some clones in this sample may be carry-over from other donors' samples. CDR3s include the opening cysteine and the closing phenylalanine or tryptophan. D genes are given only for firm matches. A clone size is listed for some rows: how often the clone was seen (once, few, many), or a class if it is expanded.

d_gene	v_gene	abundance	j_gene	CDR3aa	CDR3nt
.	TRBV2	few	TRBJ2-1	CASSVLVLNEQFF	TGTGCCAGCAGTGTCTTAGTGCTCAATGAGCAGTTCTTC
TRBD1	TRBV5-4	many	TRBJ2-5	CASSRDRETQYF	TGTGCCAGCAGCCGGGACAGAGAGACCCAGTACTTC
TRBD2	TRBV7-2	medium-sized	TRBJ2-5	CASSATSGQETQYF	TGTGCCAGCAGCGCTACTAGCGGGCAAGAGACCCAGTACTTC
.	TRBV4-1	once	TRBJ1-2	CASSEGPGDYGYTF	TGCGCCAGCAGCGAAGGGCCTGGAGACTATGGCTACACCTTC
.	TRBV6-1	.	TRBJ2-7	CASRVGAEQYF	TGTGCCAGCAGGGTGGGCGCCGAGCAGTACTTC
TRBD1	TRBV15	few	TRBJ2-1	CATSSLAGGSYNEQFF	TGTGCCACCAGCTCGTTGGCAGGGGGCTCCTACAATGAGCAGTTCTTC
TRBD2	TRBV11-2	once	TRBJ2-1	CACSPARTSASVEQFF	TGTGCCTGCAGCCCCGCTCGCACTAGCGCGAGCGTTGAGCAGTTCTTC
.	TRBV19	.	TRBJ2-1	CASSPAVADEQFF	TGTGCCAGTAGTCCCGCGGTCGCGGATGAGCAGTTCTTC
.	TRBV20-1	many	TRBJ2-6	CSAREDKGINSGANVLTF	TGCAGTGCTAGAGAAGACAAGGGGATCAACTCTGGGGCCAACGTCCTGACTTTC
TRBD2	TRBV13	.	TRBJ2-3	CARSPGLVSGLAGGVKDTQYF	TGTGCCAGAAGCCCTGGGCTTGTTTCGGGACTAGCGGGAGGGGTCAAAGATACGCAGTATTTT
TRBD1	TRBV5-5	many	TRBJ1-2	CASSLGTVGLVGYTF	TGTGCCAGCAGCCTCGGGACAGTTGGATTGGTTGGCTACACCTTC
TRBD1	TRBV20-1	.	TRBJ2-5	CSARGQGASSQHTQYF	TGCAGTGCTAGAGGACAGGGGGCGAGTTCACAACATACCCAGTACTTC
TRBD1	TRBV29-1	many	TRBJ2-7	CSVEEGGTGTYEQYF	TGCAGCGTTGAAGAGGGGGGGACAGGGACCTACGAGCAGTACTTC
.	TRBV5-1	.	TRBJ2-1	CDSSLGQGLNEQFF	TGCGACAGCAGCCTAGGCCAGGGGTTAAATGAGCAGTTCTTC
TRBD1	TRBV5-4	.	TRBJ2-1	CASSGPGTERDEQFF	TGTGCCAGCAGCGGACCCGGGACAGAGCGTGATGAGCAGTTCTTC
TRBD1	TRBV29-1	.	TRBJ1-6	CSSTEGANSPLHF	TGCAGCTCAACAGAGGGGGCGAATTCACCCCTCCACTTT
.	TRBV28	few	TRBJ2-4	CASRDSARIQYF	TGTGCCAGCAGAGACAGCGCCCGTATTCAGTACTTC
TRBD2	TRBV28	.	TRBJ2-1	CASSQSASGLNEQFF	TGTGCCAGCAGTCAATCCGCTAGCGGTCTCAATGAGCAGTTCTTC
TRBD2	TRBV9	many	TRBJ2-1	CASSSTTGTRVDEQFF	TGTGCCAGCAGCTCAACCACCGGGACTAGGGTCGATGAGCAGTTCTTC
.	TRBV2	.	TRBJ2-1	CASSFSVYNEQFF	TGTGCCAGCAGCTTCTCAGTATACAATGAGCAGTTCTTC
.	TRBV11-3	once	TRBJ2-7	CASSFSAAYEQYF	TGTGCCAGCAGCTTCAGTGCGGCCTACGAGCAGTACTTC
TRBD2	TRBV9	many	TRBJ2-1	CASSPRGSGTLDEQFF	TGTGCCAGCAGCCCCCGAGGTAGCGGGACCTTGGATGAGCAGTTCTTC
.	TRBV6-1	medium-sized	TRBJ2-7	CASNPEGFAYEQYF	TGTGCCAGCAACCCGGAAGGGTTCGCCTACGAGCAGTACTTC
TRBD1	TRBV5-8	.	TRBJ2-1	CASSLGTGIRSNEQFF	TGTGCCAGCAGCTTAGGGACAGGGATACGAAGCAATGAGCAGTTCTTC
TRBD2	TRBV20-1	.	TRBJ2-2	CSARDRLAGYAGELFF	TGCAGTGCTAGAGATCGTCTAGCGGGGTACGCCGGGGAGCTGTTTTTT
.	TRBV6-5	.	TRBJ1-4	CATSVPTNEKLFF	TGTGCCACCAGTGTACCGACTAATGAAAAACTGTTTTTT
TRBD1	TRBV11-2	.	TRBJ1-2	CASSFEDDRGSTDYNYGYTF	TGTGCCAGCAGCTTCGAGGATGACAGGGGGTCGACCGATTACAACTATGGCTACACCTTC
.	TRBV5-1	.	TRBJ1-3	CASSQDPGGAGNTIYF	TGCGCCAGCAGCCAAGACCCTGGGGGTGCGGGAAACACCATATATTTT
TRBD1	TRBV5-1	.	TRBJ2-7	CASTRTGGTYEQYF	TGCGCCAGCACTCGGACAGGGGGCACCTACGAGCAGTACTTC
TRBD2	TRBV10-3	.	TRBJ2-1	CAISGPSGTYNEQFF	TGTGCCATCTCCGGGCCGAGCGGGACCTACAATGAGCAGTTCTTC
TRBD1	TRBV6-5	many	TRBJ1-1	CASSYFDRGGGNTEAFF	TGTGCCAGCAGTTACTTCGACAGGGGGGGGGGGAACACTGAAGCTTTCTTT
.	TRBV7-2	many	TRBJ2-5	CASSLWADSPKTQYF	TGTGCCAGCAGCTTATGGGCGGACTCCCCCAAGACCCAGTACTTC
.	TRBV13	many	TRBJ2-7	CASSSRRDSYEQYF	TGTGCCAGCAGCTCACGCCGGGACTCCTACGAGCAGTACTTC
.	TRBV29-1	many	TRBJ1-4	CSVSEGYGEKLFF	TGCAGCGTTAGTGAAGGCTACGGGGAAAAACTGTTTTTT
TRBD2	TRBV9	many	TRBJ2-5	CASSVGLAGETQYF	TGTGCCAGCAGCGTCGGACTAGCGGGAGAGACCCAGTACTTC
TRBD2	TRBV9	.	TRBJ2-7	CASSHSGSYEQYF	TGTGCCAGCAGCCATAGCGGGAGTTACGAGCAGTACTTC
.	TRBV7-2	.	TRBJ1-5	CASSLGYSNQPQHF	TGTGCCAGCAGCCTGGGGTACAGCAATCAGCCCCAGCATTTT
.	TRBV7-9	.	TRBJ1-5	CASISQGSNHPQHF	TGTGCCAGCATCTCCCAGGGTAGCAATCATCCCCAGCATTTT
.	TRBV20-1	.	TRBJ2-5	CSADSSARGFRETQYF	TGCAGTGCCGATTCTAGCGCCAGAGGGTTTAGAGAGACCCAGTACTTC
TRBD1	TRBV27	few	TRBJ2-7	CASSLRDSEYEQYF	TGTGCCAGCAGCCTCCGGGACAGCGAGTACGAGCAGTACTTC
.	TRBV10-3	few	TRBJ2-3	CAISEHIDTQYF	TGTGCCATCAGTGAACACATAGATACGCAGTATTTT
.	TRBV30	once	TRBJ1-2	CAWSPQGEPYGYTF	TGTGCCTGGAGTCCCCAGGGCGAGCCATATGGCTACACCTTC
.	TRBV2	.	TRBJ2-7	CASSVTGEQYF	TGTGCCAGCAGTGTCACGGGCGAGCAGTACTTC
TRBD1	TRBV6-1	.	TRBJ1-5	CASRRAGTGPNQPQNF	TGTGCCAGCAGACGCGCCGGGACAGGGCCCAATCAGCCACAGAATTTT
.	TRBV7-8	many	TRBJ2-5	CASSLEAAGTQYF	TGTGCCAGCAGCTTAGAGGCGGCTGGGACCCAGTACTTC
.	TRBV9	.	TRBJ2-1	CASSVAGTVAGVYNEQFF	TGTGCCAGCAGCGTAGCGGGTACGGTGGCAGGGGTGTACAATGAGCAGTTCTTC
.	TRBV18	many	TRBJ1-1	CASSPSRGGTEAFF	TGTGCCAGCTCACCCTCTCGAGGGGGCACTGAAGCTTTCTTT
.	TRBV6-2/TRBV6-3	.	TRBJ2-7	CASSYIMVLEDSYEQYF	TGTGCCAGCAGTTACATAATGGTACTAGAGGATTCATACGAGCAGTACTTC
.	TRBV29-1	.	TRBJ2-1	CSVGPLRSFNDQFF	TGCAGCGTGGGGCCCTTGCGCTCCTTCAATGATCAGTTCTTC
TRBD2	TRBV6-1	few	TRBJ2-3	CASSRLAGGDDTQYF	TGTGCCAGCAGTCGACTAGCGGGAGGTGATGATACGCAGTATTTT
.	TRBV6-2/TRBV6-3	few	TRBJ1-5	CASSPSFIGVGNQPQHF	TGTGCCAGCAGCCCATCCTTTATTGGGGTTGGCAATCAGCCCCAGCATTTT
.	TRBV29-1	many	TRBJ1-2	CSVEDTNFYGYTF	TGCAGCGTTGAAGATACGAACTTCTATGGCTACACCTTC